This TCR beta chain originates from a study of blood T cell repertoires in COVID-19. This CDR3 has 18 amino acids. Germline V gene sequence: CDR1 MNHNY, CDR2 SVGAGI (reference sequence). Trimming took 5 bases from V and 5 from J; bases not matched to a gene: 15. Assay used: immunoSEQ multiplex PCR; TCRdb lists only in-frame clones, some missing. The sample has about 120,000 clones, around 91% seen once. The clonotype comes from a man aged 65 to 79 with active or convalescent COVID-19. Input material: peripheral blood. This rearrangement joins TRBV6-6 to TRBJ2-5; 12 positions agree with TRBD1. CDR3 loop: CASSQGTGGTFIGETQYF. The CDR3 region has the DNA TGTGCCAGCAGTCAGGGGACAGGGGGCACTTTCATCGGGGAGACCCAGTACTTC.